The sequence of this T cell receptor (beta chain) was determined in a study of beta chain features in type 1 diabetes. Looking at the study overall: Regarding age, gender and cell yields, patients proved similar to healthy donors.

Sequencing targeted expressed TCRB transcripts, as all isolated RNA had been reverse transcribed. This table comes from immunoSEQ multiplex PCR, and its TCRdb copy is limited to in-frame clones, with some not included. This sample carries 250,000 to 350,000 clones, less than 15% of them seen once, and the ten largest clones take roughly 7%. Regarding the study as a whole: Type 1 diabetes patients had moderately but significantly shorter TCRB CDR3s in all four CD4+ subsets. Cells with high TCR expression could be over-represented by cDNA sequencing.

In the case of this clone: The target antigen is unknown.

Sequenced material: central memory CD4+ T cells from blood. This clonotype was obtained from a man aged 30 to 45 in good health.

For the CDR3, the DNA is TGTGCTAGTGGCTCTAGCGGGAGTAGGAGGGGTGAGCAGTTCTTC. It is translated as CASGSSGSRRGEQFF. The chain is built from TRBV12-5 and TRBJ2-1; 10 nucleotides align to TRBD2. Germline loops: CDR1 LGHNT, CDR2 FRNRAP. Unmatched junction bases numbered 11, after V lost 6 bases and J lost 9 bases. The CDR3 is 15 residues long.